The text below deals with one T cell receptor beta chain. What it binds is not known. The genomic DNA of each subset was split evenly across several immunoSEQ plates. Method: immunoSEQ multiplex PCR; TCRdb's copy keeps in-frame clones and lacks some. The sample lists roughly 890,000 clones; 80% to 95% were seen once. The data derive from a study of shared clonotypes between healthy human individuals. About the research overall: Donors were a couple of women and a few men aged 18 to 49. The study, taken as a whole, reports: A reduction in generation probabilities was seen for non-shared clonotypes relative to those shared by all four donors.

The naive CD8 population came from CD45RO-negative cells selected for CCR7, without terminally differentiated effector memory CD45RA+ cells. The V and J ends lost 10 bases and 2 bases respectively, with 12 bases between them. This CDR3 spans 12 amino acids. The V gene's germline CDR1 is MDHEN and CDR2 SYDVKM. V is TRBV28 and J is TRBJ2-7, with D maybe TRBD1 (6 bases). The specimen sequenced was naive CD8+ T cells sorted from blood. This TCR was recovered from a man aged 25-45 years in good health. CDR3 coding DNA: TGTGCCACCAGCGACAGGACCTACGAGCAGTACTTC. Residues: CATSDRTYEQYF. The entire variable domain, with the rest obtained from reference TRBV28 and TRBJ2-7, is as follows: DVKVTQSSRYLVKRTGEKVFLECVQDMDHENMFWYRQDPGLGLRLIYFSYDVKMKEKGDIPEGYSVSREKKERFSLILESASTNQTSMYLCATSDRTYEQYFGPGTRLTVT.